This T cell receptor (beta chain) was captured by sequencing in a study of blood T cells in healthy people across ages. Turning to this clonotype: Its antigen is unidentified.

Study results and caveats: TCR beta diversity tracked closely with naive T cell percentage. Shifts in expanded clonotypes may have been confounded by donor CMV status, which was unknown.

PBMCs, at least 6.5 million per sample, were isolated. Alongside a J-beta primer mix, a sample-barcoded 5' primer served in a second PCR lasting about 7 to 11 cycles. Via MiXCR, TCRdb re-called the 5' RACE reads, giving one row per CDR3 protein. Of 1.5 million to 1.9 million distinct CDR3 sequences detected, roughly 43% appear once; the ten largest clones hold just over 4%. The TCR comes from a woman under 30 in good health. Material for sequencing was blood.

CDR3 DNA sequence: TGTGCCAGCAGCCCACGGGACAGGGTAGGCCAGCCCCAGCATTTT. It translates to CASSPRDRVGQPQHF. This sequence joins TRBV3-1 and TRBJ1-5; 9 positions match TRBD1. Germline assignment: CDR1 LGHDT and CDR2 YNNKEL (reference sequence). CDR3 length: 15 amino acids. Germline trimming cut 4 bases from V and 7 bases from J; bases unmatched to any gene: 8.